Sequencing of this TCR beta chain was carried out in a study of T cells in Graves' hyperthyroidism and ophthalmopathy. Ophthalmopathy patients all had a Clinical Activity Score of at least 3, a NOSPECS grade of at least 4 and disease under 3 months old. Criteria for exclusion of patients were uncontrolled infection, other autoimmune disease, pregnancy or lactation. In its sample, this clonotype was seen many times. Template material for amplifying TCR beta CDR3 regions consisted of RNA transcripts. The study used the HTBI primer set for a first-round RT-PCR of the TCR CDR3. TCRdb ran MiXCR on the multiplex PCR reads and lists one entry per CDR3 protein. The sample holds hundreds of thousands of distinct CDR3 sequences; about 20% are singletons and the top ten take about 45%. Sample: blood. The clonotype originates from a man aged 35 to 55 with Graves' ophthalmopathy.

The CDR3, as DNA: TGCGCCAGCAGCTGGACAGGGAACTCCTACGAGCAGTACTTC. It yields the protein CASSWTGNSYEQYF. The V and J genes are TRBV5-1 and TRBJ2-7, with 8 bases fitting TRBD1. J was trimmed by 0 bases and V by 3 bases; bases with no gene match: 2. CDR1 and CDR2 (germline): SGHRS, YFSETQ. This CDR3 has 14 residues.